A single sample is the source of the 30 T cell receptor beta chains below, sequenced in a study of cytomegalovirus exposure and HLA in healthy donors. PCR was performed using 60 Vbeta and 13 Jbeta primers. TCRdb's table, derived via immunoSEQ multiplex PCR, lists solely in-frame clones and lacks some. The table lists about 150,000 clones, about 73% of them singletons, with around 3.3% in the top ten. What was sequenced was PBMCs. The receptors originated from a middle-aged woman in good health and CMV-seronegative.

This clone was recorded once. This chain joins TRBV18 and TRBJ1-3, with 7 bases aligning to TRBD1. The CDR3 length is 16 residues. CDR1 KGHSH and CDR2 LQKENI come from the germline V gene. Unmatched junction bases numbered 11, after V lost 5 bases and J lost 4 bases. CDR3 DNA sequence: TGTGCCAGCTCATCCTCCACCGGGACAGCCGGAAACACCATATATTTT. Amino acids: CASSSSTGTAGNTIYF.

V usage is TRBV2 and J usage is TRBJ2-7, with D maybe TRBD1 (7 bases). The CDR3 is made up of 13 amino acids. Deletions cut 4 bases from V and 7 bases from J, with 14 bases between. The V gene's germline CDR1 is SNHLY and CDR2 FYNNEI. CDR3 DNA: TGTGCCAGCAGTGGACAGGGTGGGGGGGAGCAGTACTTC. Its translation: CASSGQGGGEQYF. Complete variable domain (other parts from reference TRBV2 and TRBJ2-7): EPEVTQTPSHQVTQMGQEVILRCVPISNHLYFYWYRQILGQKVEFLVSFYNNEISEKSEIFDDQFSVERPDGSNFTLKIRSTKLEDSAMYFCASSGQGGGEQYFGPGTRLTVT.

This sequence joins TRBV28 and TRBJ1-2, with D perhaps TRBD1 (6 bases). The ends were cut back, 6 bases at V and 6 bases at J, with 14 bases in the middle. The CDR3 is made up of 13 amino acids. Germline values: CDR1 MDHEN, CDR2 SYDVKM. CDR3 sequence reads: CASRGQGIHGYTF. DNA for the CDR3: TGTGCCAGCAGGGGCCAGGGGATCCATGGCTACACCTTC.

The V call is TRBV4-1, the J call TRBJ2-3, with TRBD2 matching over 8 bases. V was clipped by 5 bases and J by 4 bases; unmatched bases: 17. The CDR3 loop spans 18 amino acids. In germline, CDR1 is MGHRA, CDR2 YSYEKL. CDR3 bases: TGCGCCAGCAGCAGACTAGACGGGGGGGAAGGCCCCCCAGATACGCAGTATTTT. Residues: CASSRLDGGEGPPDTQYF.

The chain recombines TRBV28 with TRBJ2-7; D is perhaps TRBD1 (5 bases). The CDR3 runs to 12 residues. Germline V gene data show CDR1 as MDHEN and CDR2 as SYDVKM. Trimming took 5 bases from V and 3 from J, leaving 8 bases between them. The CDR3 DNA reads TGTGCCAGCAGTCTCGACAGCTACGAGCAGTACTTC. Its translation is CASSLDSYEQYF. Full variable domain (remainder filled in from reference TRBV28 and TRBJ2-7): DVKVTQSSRYLVKRTGEKVFLECVQDMDHENMFWYRQDPGLGLRLIYFSYDVKMKEKGDIPEGYSVSREKKERFSLILESASTNQTSMYLCASSLDSYEQYFGPGTRLTVT.

The chain carries TRBV5-1 and TRBJ1-1; 8 bases are shared with TRBD1. V lost 4 bases, J lost 1 base, and 3 bases stayed unmatched. The CDR3 runs to 14 residues. The germline V gene has CDR1 SGHRS and CDR2 YFSETQ. This CDR3 is CASSDGQGNTEAFF. In nucleotides, the CDR3 is TGCGCCAGCAGCGACGGACAGGGGAACACTGAAGCTTTCTTT. Full variable domain (remainder filled in from reference TRBV5-1 and TRBJ1-1): KAGVTQTPRYLIKTRGQQVTLSCSPISGHRSVSWYQQTPGQGLQFLFEYFSETQRNKGNFPGRFSGRQFSNSRSEMNVSTLELGDSALYLCASSDGQGNTEAFFGQGTRLTVV.

This rearrangement joins TRBV28 to TRBJ1-2; maybe TRBD1 (6 bases). This CDR3 has 13 amino acids. Germline V gene data show CDR1 as MDHEN and CDR2 as SYDVKM. The ends were cut back, 3 bases at V and 2 bases at J, with 7 bases in the middle. The CDR3 region is CASSFGQNYGYTF. The CDR3 coding sequence is TGTGCCAGCAGTTTCGGACAGAACTATGGCTACACCTTC.

The V gene is TRBV29-1, the J gene TRBJ1-1, with 7 bases that match TRBD1. Germline trimming cut 6 bases from V and 6 bases from J; bases unmatched to any gene: 4. This CDR3 has 11 amino acids. Germline lookup yields CDR1 SQVTM and CDR2 ANQGSEA. The chain's CDR3 is CSVLDRAEAFF. In nucleotides, the CDR3 is TGCAGCGTCCTAGACAGGGCTGAAGCTTTCTTT.

The rearrangement links TRBV2 to TRBJ2-1; TRBD2 matches 8 bases. The germline V gene has CDR1 SNHLY and CDR2 FYNNEI. Losses at the gene ends were 6 bases for V and 12 bases for J; bases not matched to a gene: 7. The CDR3 is made up of 12 amino acids. The CDR3 DNA reads as TGTGCCAGCAGCTACTACGGGGGGGGGCAGTTCTTC. Translation gives CASSYYGGGQFF. Supplemented by reference TRBV2 and TRBJ2-1, the full variable domain reads EPEVTQTPSHQVTQMGQEVILRCVPISNHLYFYWYRQILGQKVEFLVSFYNNEISEKSEIFDDQFSVERPDGSNFTLKIRSTKLEDSAMYFCASSYYGGGQFFGPGTRLTVL.

J is TRBJ1-6 and V is TRBV27; 8 nucleotides align to TRBD1. Germline-derived CDR1 and CDR2 are MNHEY and SMNVEV (reference sequence). The ends lost 4 bases at V and 3 bases at J; junction bases unmatched: 14. CDR3 length: 19 amino acids. The CDR3 DNA follows: TGTGCCAGCAGTTCCTACGATTCCGGGACAGGAGACTATAATTCACCCCTCCACTTT. This sequence encodes CASSSYDSGTGDYNSPLHF.

The chain is built from TRBV15 and TRBJ2-1; possible D gene TRBD2, 6 bases. From germline, CDR1 is LNHNV and CDR2 YYDKDF (reference sequence). Trimming stripped 1 base from V and 8 bases from J, with 6 bases between. The length of the CDR3 is 12 residues. In DNA, the CDR3 is TGTGCCACCAGCAGAGGGAGGGATGAGCAGTTCTTC. Residues: CATSRGRDEQFF. The full variable domain, rest sourced from reference TRBV15 and TRBJ2-1, is DAMVIQNPRYQVTQFGKPVTLSCSQTLNHNVMYWYQQKSSQAPKLLFHYYDKDFNNEADTPDNFQSRRPNTSFCFLDIRSPGLGDTAMYLCATSRGRDEQFFGPGTRLTVL.

This clone has just one count. The germline gene is not matched at one end of the junction; a read error may be the cause. V gene TRBV7-9 combines with J gene TRBJ1-2; TRBD1 is a possible D gene (6 bases). The germline V gene encodes CDR1 SEHNR and CDR2 FQNEAQ (reference sequence). The CDR3 contains 14 residues. CDR3 DNA sequence: TGTTCCAGCAGCCGCAACAGGGATGTTGGGGGCTACACCTTC. This translates into CSSSRNRDVGGYTF.

This chain joins TRBV5-1 and TRBJ2-7; 8 bases line up with TRBD1. CDR1 and CDR2 (germline): SGHRS, YFSETQ. The CDR3 is made up of 15 amino acids. With V trimmed by 0 bases and J by 5 bases, 7 bases remained unmatched. The CDR3 reads CASSLAARGRDEQYF. CDR3 sequence (DNA): TGCGCCAGCAGCTTGGCGGCCAGGGGGCGCGACGAGCAGTACTTC.

The CDR3 region has the DNA TGTGCCAGCAGCTTGAAGGGAGAATATAGTCAGCCCCAGCATTTT. Amino acids: CASSLKGEYSQPQHF. This chain joins TRBV5-6 and TRBJ1-5; D gene ambiguous. CDR1 is SGHDT and CDR2 is YYEEEE in the germline V gene. The CDR3 is 15 residues long. Trimming stripped 1 base from V and 6 bases from J, with 14 bases between. Full variable domain (remainder filled in from reference TRBV5-6 and TRBJ1-5): DAGVTQSPTHLIKTRGQQVTLRCSPKSGHDTVSWYQQALGQGPQFIFQYYEEEERQRGNFPDRFSGHQFPNYSSELNVNALLLGDSALYLCASSLKGEYSQPQHFGDGTRLSIL.

V and J are TRBV1 and TRBJ1-1; the D call of TRBD1 is as the table states it, not checked on the DNA. TRBV1 is recorded as a pseudogene. The CDR3 spans 18 residues. CDR3 sequence (DNA): TGCACCAGCAGCCAAAGACAAGACAGGGAAGCCATGAACACTGAAGCTTTCTTT. Amino acids: CTSSQRQDREAMNTEAFF.

The V and J genes are TRBV19 and TRBJ1-5; TRBD1 is a possible D gene (6 bases). Germline loops: CDR1 LNHDA, CDR2 SQIVND (reference sequence). There are 14 residues in the CDR3. The ends were cut back, 4 bases at V and 7 bases at J, with 14 bases in the middle. The DNA for the CDR3 is TGTGCCAGTAGTAACAGGGCTGTACGGCAGCCCCAGCATTTT. This sequence encodes CASSNRAVRQPQHF.

This clone was seen once. This chain joins TRBV27 and TRBJ2-5; 7 positions match TRBD1. Germline CDR1 MNHEY, CDR2 SMNVEV (reference sequence). V lost 6 bases, J lost 12 bases, and 10 bases stayed unmatched. CDR3 size: 12 residues. The CDR3 loop is CASSQTGTRKYF. The DNA of the CDR3 is TGTGCCAGCAGCCAGACAGGGACAAGGAAGTACTTC.

The sample holds one count of this clone. The junction and the germline gene differ at one end; a read error may be behind it. The CDR3 coding sequence is TGTGCCAGCAGCGTAGACAGGGGCGAGCAGTACTTC. This encodes CASSVDRGEQYF. This rearrangement joins TRBV11-2 to TRBJ2-7; the match to TRBD1 covers 8 bases. Germline assignment: CDR1 SGHAT and CDR2 FQNNGV. The CDR3 loop spans 12 amino acids. The full variable domain, with the rest looked up from reference TRBV11-2 and TRBJ2-7, is EAGVAQSPRYKIIEKRQSVAFWCNPISGHATLYWYQQILGQGPKLLIQFQNNGVVDDSQLPKDRFSAERLKGVDSTLKIQPAKLEDSAVYLCASSVDRGEQYFGPGTRLTVT.

This clone has just one count. The chain is built from TRBV7-8 and TRBJ1-5; tentatively, D is TRBD1 (5 bases). The V and J ends lost 4 bases and 2 bases respectively, with 15 bases between them. Germline CDR1 reads SGHVS; CDR2 reads FQNEAQ. The CDR3 has 16 residues. The CDR3 loop reads CASSSLHGTRNQPQHF. The CDR3 DNA sequence: TGTGCCAGCAGCTCACTCCACGGGACTCGCAATCAGCCCCAGCATTTT.

This clone was seen just once. The chain joins TRBV5-4 to TRBJ2-1, with TRBD2 identical over 7 bases. This CDR3 spans 15 amino acids. From germline, CDR1 is SGHNT and CDR2 YYREEE (reference sequence). V dropped 8 bases and J dropped 1; count of bases not matched to a gene: 9. This CDR3 reads CASSRAGVSYNEQFF. Written as DNA, the CDR3 is TGTGCCAGTTCAAGGGCGGGGGTTTCCTACAATGAGCAGTTCTTC.

This chain connects TRBV28 to TRBJ2-3; 9 nucleotides align to TRBD1. Unmatched junction bases numbered 12, after V lost 5 bases and J lost 3 bases. The germline CDR1 and CDR2 sequences are MDHEN and SYDVKM. This CDR3 comprises 17 residues. The CDR3 loop reads CASSLGQGRGRTDTQYF. Written as DNA, the CDR3 is TGTGCCAGCAGTCTGGGACAGGGCAGGGGACGGACAGATACGCAGTATTTT.

In its sample, this clone was seen a few times. The chain joins TRBV5-4 to TRBJ2-2; D is perhaps TRBD1 (5 bases). V dropped 3 bases and J dropped 0 bases, with 12 bases sitting between them. The CDR3 runs to 16 residues. Germline loops: CDR1 SGHNT, CDR2 YYREEE (reference sequence). CDR3 sequence reads: CASSSSETANTGELFF. CDR3 bases: TGTGCCAGCAGCTCCTCGGAGACAGCGAACACCGGGGAGCTGTTTTTT. Complete variable domain (other parts from reference TRBV5-4 and TRBJ2-2): ETGVTQSPTHLIKTRGQQVTLRCSSQSGHNTVSWYQQALGQGPQFIFQYYREEENGRGNFPPRFSGLQFPNYSSELNVNALELDDSALYLCASSSSETANTGELFFGEGSRLTVL.

V usage is TRBV7-2 and J usage is TRBJ2-1; the match to TRBD1 covers 7 bases. The CDR3 is made up of 15 amino acids. Germline V gene data show CDR1 as SGHTA and CDR2 as FQGNSA. Trimming at V came to 0 bases and at J to 2 bases, leaving 1 base not matched to a gene. The CDR3 DNA reads as TGTGCCAGCAGCTTAGCGGGACAGACCTACAATGAGCAGTTCTTC. Translation: CASSLAGQTYNEQFF. The full variable domain, its missing parts supplied by reference TRBV7-2 and TRBJ2-1, is GAGVSQSPSNKVTEKGKDVELRCDPISGHTALYWYRQSLGQGLEFLIYFQGNSAPDKSGLPSDRFSAERTGGSVSTLTIQRTQQEDSAVYLCASSLAGQTYNEQFFGPGTRLTVL.

The genes are TRBV2 and TRBJ1-5, with 9 bases matching TRBD1. CDR1 and CDR2 from the germline V gene are SNHLY and FYNNEI. The CDR3 runs 14 residues. V dropped 11 bases and J dropped 7; count of bases not matched to a gene: 12. The CDR3, as DNA: TGTGCCGGAAGAACAGGGGGCTTGGGCCAGCCCCAGCATTTT. This sequence encodes CAGRTGGLGQPQHF.

The chain joins TRBV10-2 to TRBJ1-1, with 8 bases matching TRBD1. CDR3 length: 15 amino acids. Trimming removed 6 bases from V and 1 base from J; junction bases left unmatched: 7. Looked up from germline, CDR1 is WSHSY and CDR2 is SAAADI. The CDR3 reads CASRAAGTGNTEAFF. As DNA, the CDR3 is TGCGCCAGCAGAGCCGCCGGGACAGGGAACACTGAAGCTTTCTTT.

The chain couples TRBV2 to TRBJ2-2; 9 nucleotides match TRBD1. The CDR3 contains 15 residues. Per the germline V gene, CDR1 is SNHLY and CDR2 is FYNNEI. V dropped 4 bases and J dropped 6; count of bases not matched to a gene: 6. CDR3 loop: CASSGETGGPGELFF. The DNA for the CDR3 is TGTGCCAGCAGTGGGGAGACAGGGGGTCCCGGGGAGCTGTTTTTT.

V is TRBV16 and J is TRBJ1-1; TRBD1 agrees at 7 bases. The CDR3 consists of 15 residues. Germline values: CDR1 KGHSY, CDR2 FQNENV. V trimming: 4 bases; J trimming: 1 base; junction bases outside the gene matches: 6. The DNA for the CDR3 is TGTGCCAGCAGCCGCAGGGGGGCCGGGAACACTGAAGCTTTCTTT. As protein: CASSRRGAGNTEAFF.

This chain joins TRBV5-4 and TRBJ2-1; 10 nucleotides align to TRBD1. Unmatched junction bases numbered 8, after V lost 3 bases and J lost 8 bases. Germline CDR1 SGHNT, CDR2 YYREEE (reference sequence). This CDR3 is 15 amino acids long. The CDR3 protein is CASSSGTGVWDEQFF. The CDR3 nucleotides read TGTGCCAGCAGCTCCGGGACAGGGGTTTGGGATGAGCAGTTCTTC.

The chain has TRBV14 and TRBJ2-7, with 8 bases lining up with TRBD1. The CDR3 totals 14 residues. V lost 3 bases to trimming and J lost 5 bases; unmatched junction nucleotides: 6. CDR1 SGHDN and CDR2 FVKESK come from the germline V gene. The DNA for the CDR3 is TGTGCCAGCAGCCACCTGGACAGGGCAGACGAGCAGTACTTC. Translated, it gives CASSHLDRADEQYF.

The chain has TRBV7-8 and TRBJ1-4; D possibly corresponds to TRBD1 (5 bases). Trimming took 5 bases from V and 7 from J, leaving 17 bases between them. The CDR3 contains 15 residues. Germline values: CDR1 SGHVS, CDR2 FQNEAQ. CDR3 sequence: CASSPRQSTSEKLFF. The CDR3 DNA reads as TGTGCCAGCAGCCCAAGACAGTCGACAAGTGAAAAACTGTTTTTT.